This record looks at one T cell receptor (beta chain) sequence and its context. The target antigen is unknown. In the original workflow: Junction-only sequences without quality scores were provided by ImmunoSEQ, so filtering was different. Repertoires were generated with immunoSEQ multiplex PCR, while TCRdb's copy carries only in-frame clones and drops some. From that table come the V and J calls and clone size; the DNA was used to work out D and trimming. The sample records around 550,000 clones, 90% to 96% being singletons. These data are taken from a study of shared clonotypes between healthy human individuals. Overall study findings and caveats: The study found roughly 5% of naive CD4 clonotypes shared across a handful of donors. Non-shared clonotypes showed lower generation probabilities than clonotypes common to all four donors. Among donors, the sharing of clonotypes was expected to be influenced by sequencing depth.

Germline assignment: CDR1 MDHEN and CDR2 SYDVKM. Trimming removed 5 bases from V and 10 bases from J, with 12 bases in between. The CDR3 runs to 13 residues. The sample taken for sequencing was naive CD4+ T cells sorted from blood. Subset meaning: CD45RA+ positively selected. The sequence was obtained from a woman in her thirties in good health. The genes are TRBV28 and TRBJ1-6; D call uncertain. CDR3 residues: CASSPPSYSPLHF. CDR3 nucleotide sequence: TGTGCCAGCAGTCCCCCTTCTTACTCACCCCTCCACTTT.